The clone carrying this T cell receptor (beta chain) was found many times. In patients chosen for sequencing, flow cytometry had shown CD8+CD57+ cell expansion. Genomic DNA, the template, was used for profiling of the TCR beta VDJ and CDR3. TCRdb reprocessed the reads with MiXCR, giving one entry per CDR3 protein. The sample records 210,000 or so distinct CDR3 sequences, about half being singletons. The data stem from a study of CD8+CD57+ T cells in acquired aplastic anemia. The clonotype originates from a human donor with aplastic anemia. The source material was sorted CD4+, CD8+, or CD8+CD57+ T cells (not recorded which) from PBMCs.

For the CDR3, the DNA is TGTGCCAGTACCCCTTTTGGGGCAGGGGGCTCATATGGCTACACCTTC. This encodes CASTPFGAGGSYGYTF. The chain links TRBV19 to TRBJ1-2; TRBD1 matches 8 bases. The CDR3 length is 16 residues. V lost 7 bases, J lost 5 bases, and 15 bases stayed unmatched. The germline CDR1 and CDR2 sequences are LNHDA and SQIVND (reference sequence).